The 30 T cell receptor beta chains presented below share a single source sample, sequenced in a study of CD8+CD57+ T cells in acquired aplastic anemia (dated by TCRdb to between 2018 and 2020). Sequencing used an Illumina HiSeq 2000. Genomic DNA served as template for TCR beta VDJ combination and CDR3 sequence profiling. TCRdb passed the public sequencing reads through fastp at Q25 and MiXCR, retaining productive beta sequences. One record per CDR3 amino acid sequence lists the most common genes and DNA. Recorded for this sample are some 180,000 distinct CDR3 sequences; approximately 49% of them occurred a single time. About 2.9% of the sample comes from the top ten. The specimen sequenced was sorted CD4+, CD8+, or CD8+CD57+ T cells (not recorded which) from PBMCs. Every receptor here comes from a human donor in good health.

The gene calls are TRBV24-1 and TRBJ2-1; TRBD2 aligns across 12 bases. V lost 5 bases and J lost 5; bases outside the gene matches: 6. The CDR3 has 16 amino acids. Looked up from germline, CDR1 is KGHDR and CDR2 is SFDVKD. Here the CDR3 DNA reads TGTGCCACCAGTGCAACTAGCGGGAGGACCAACAATGAGCAGTTCTTC. It encodes CATSATSGRTNNEQFF.

This clonotype was seen more than once but under ten times. This chain connects TRBV2 to TRBJ2-3; a possible D gene is TRBD2 (6 bases). CDR3 length: 14 amino acids. The ends were cut back, 8 bases at V and 6 bases at J, with 18 bases in the middle. The germline gives CDR1 SNHLY, CDR2 FYNNEI. The CDR3 here is CASRGITAADTQYF. CDR3 coding DNA: TGTGCCAGCCGCGGGATCACTGCTGCCGATACGCAGTATTTT.

This clonotype appeared once. The chain combines TRBV10-3 with TRBJ1-6; D possibly corresponds to TRBD1 (5 bases). V was cut by 3 bases and J by 7 bases, with 10 bases left in between. Germline loops: CDR1 ENHRY, CDR2 SYGVKD. The CDR3 consists of 14 residues. CDR3 in amino acids: CAISDRDSNSPLHF. Here the CDR3 DNA reads TGTGCCATCAGTGACCGGGACTCGAATTCACCCCTCCACTTT.

The rearrangement uses TRBV24-1 and TRBJ2-3; a possible D gene is TRBD1 (5 bases). The CDR3 contains 15 residues. Germline V gives CDR1 KGHDR, CDR2 SFDVKD. Trimming took 6 bases from V and 3 from J, leaving 15 bases between them. The CDR3 nucleotides read TGTGCCACCAGTCATCCGGCCCAGGGAACAGATACGCAGTATTTT. It yields the protein CATSHPAQGTDTQYF.

There are a few counts of this clonotype. J is TRBJ1-6 and V is TRBV6-1; D is unresolved. Trimming took 2 bases from V and 10 from J, leaving 9 bases between them. Per germline, CDR1 MNHNS and CDR2 SASEGT. The CDR3 loop spans 13 amino acids. CDR3 sequence (DNA): TGTGCCAGCAGTGAATATCCCGGGTCACCCCTCCACTTT. Encoded protein: CASSEYPGSPLHF.

This rearrangement joins TRBV18 to TRBJ2-3; tentatively, D is TRBD2 (5 bases). Germline CDR1 is KGHSH and CDR2 is LQKENI. V lost 3 bases and J lost 4, with 14 bases in between. The CDR3 runs to 15 residues. The CDR3: CASSPYAVSADTQYF. DNA for the CDR3: TGTGCCAGCTCACCTTATGCGGTTAGCGCAGATACGCAGTATTTT.

This clonotype was found many times. The chain carries TRBV20-1 and TRBJ1-6; TRBD1 matches 7 bases. The length of the CDR3 is 15 residues. The V gene's germline CDR1 is DFQATT and CDR2 SNEGSKA (reference sequence). Trimming cost V 1 base and J 14 bases; bases outside gene matches: 14. DNA of the CDR3: TGCAGTGCTAGAGCCGGACAGGCGAACCTCGCGACCCTCCACTTT. It yields the protein CSARAGQANLATLHF.

This sequence joins TRBV20-1 and TRBJ2-2; 14 positions match TRBD2. The CDR3 covers 17 residues. Trimming took 0 bases from V and 7 from J; bases not matched to a gene: 7. Germline CDR1 and CDR2: DFQATT and SNEGSKA (reference sequence). DNA of the CDR3: TGCAGTGCTAGAGACTTGACTAGCGGGGGGGCAGGCGGGGAGCTGTTTTTT. Its protein product is CSARDLTSGGAGGELFF.

This chain joins TRBV20-1 and TRBJ2-7; 8 nucleotides line up with TRBD2. From germline, CDR1 is DFQATT and CDR2 SNEGSKA (reference sequence). Trimming removed 5 bases from V and 0 bases from J; junction bases left unmatched: 6. The length of the CDR3 is 14 residues. The CDR3 bases are TGCAGTGCTGAGTTTAGCGGGAACTCCTACGAGCAGTACTTC. Translating gives CSAEFSGNSYEQYF.

This chain connects TRBV7-9 to TRBJ2-5; D uncertain. CDR1 is SEHNR, CDR2 FQNEAQ, per germline (reference sequence). Trimming stripped 2 bases from V and 3 bases from J, with 7 bases between. The CDR3 runs to 13 residues. The DNA of the CDR3 is TGTGCCAGCAGCTTAACCCCGAAAGAGACCCAGTACTTC. Its protein is CASSLTPKETQYF. Variable domain in full (rest from reference TRBV7-9 and TRBJ2-5): DTGVSQNPRHKITKRGQNVTFRCDPISEHNRLYWYRQTLGQGPEFLTYFQNEAQLEKSRLLSDRFSAERPKGSFSTLEIQRTEQGDSAMYLCASSLTPKETQYFGPGTRLLVL.

In this sample, this clonotype turned up many times. The chain employs TRBV25-1 and TRBJ2-1; 14 nucleotides line up with TRBD2. V was pared by 4 bases and J by 10 bases, with 6 bases of the junction left unmatched. Germline CDR1 and CDR2: MGHDK and SYGVNS. The CDR3 sequence is 15 residues long. This CDR3 reads CASSAGLAGVHEQFF. The CDR3 DNA reads TGTGCCAGCAGTGCGGGACTAGCGGGAGTGCACGAGCAGTTCTTC.

With respect to this clonotype: A read error may explain this, as a much larger clone is one base away. The rearrangement joins TRBV2 to TRBJ2-1; D remains unclear. The V and J ends lost 6 bases and 5 bases respectively, with 2 bases between them. CDR1 and CDR2 (germline): SNHLY, FYNNEI. CDR3 length: 10 amino acids. The CDR3 DNA sequence: TGTGCCAGCAGGGACAATGAGCAGTTCTTC. Encoded protein: CASRDNEQFF. The entire variable domain, with the rest obtained from reference TRBV2 and TRBJ2-1, is as follows: EPEVTQTPSHQVTQMGQEVILRCVPISNHLYFYWYRQILGQKVEFLVSFYNNEISEKSEIFDDQFSVERPDGSNFTLKIRSTKLEDSAMYFCASRDNEQFFGPGTRLTVL.

This clonotype was seen a few times. The chain links TRBV24-1 to TRBJ1-5; D remains unclear. The V end was cut by 0 bases, the J end by 0 bases, with 2 bases between. Germline V gene sequence: CDR1 KGHDR, CDR2 SFDVKD. The CDR3 covers 14 residues. The CDR3 coding sequence is TGTGCCACCAGTGATTTGCATAGCAATCAGCCCCAGCATTTT. Translating it yields CATSDLHSNQPQHF.

This clonotype has more than one count but fewer than ten. The rearrangement links TRBV19 to TRBJ2-1, with TRBD2 matching over 12 bases. The germline V gene encodes CDR1 LNHDA and CDR2 SQIVND (reference sequence). The length of the CDR3 is 17 residues. V dropped 5 bases and J dropped 2; count of bases not matched to a gene: 7. The CDR3 region is CASSLGGLAGPYNEQFF. CDR3 in DNA: TGTGCCAGTAGTTTAGGGGGACTAGCGGGTCCCTACAATGAGCAGTTCTTC.

This clonotype was detected many times. The rearrangement links TRBV11-2 to TRBJ2-3; TRBD2 aligns across 13 bases. Trimming at V came to 5 bases and at J to 13 bases, leaving 15 bases not matched to a gene. Looked up from germline, CDR1 is SGHAT and CDR2 is FQNNGV. This CDR3 has 16 residues. CDR3 sequence reads: CASSGESVGLAGKKYF. CDR3 nucleotide sequence: TGTGCCAGCAGCGGCGAATCGGTGGGACTAGCGGGAAAGAAGTATTTT.

V usage is TRBV20-1 and J usage is TRBJ2-7; 9 nucleotides align to TRBD2. J gave up 3 bases and V 1 base, and 10 bases lay outside the gene matches. The CDR3 contains 16 residues. Germline loops: CDR1 DFQATT, CDR2 SNEGSKA (reference sequence). CDR3 sequence: CSARGGLAGRHYEQYF. In DNA, the CDR3 is TGCAGTGCTAGAGGAGGGCTAGCGGGGAGGCACTACGAGCAGTACTTC.

This clonotype was seen ten or more times. The rearrangement uses TRBV5-1 and TRBJ2-7; TRBD1 is a possible D gene (5 bases). This CDR3 is 17 amino acids long. Germline values: CDR1 SGHRS, CDR2 YFSETQ. V shed 4 bases and J shed 0 bases, with 20 bases lying between them. The chain's CDR3 is CASSGRQRSHSSYEQYF. In DNA form, the CDR3 reads TGCGCCAGCAGCGGCAGACAGCGTTCTCATAGCTCCTACGAGCAGTACTTC.

This clonotype was found many times. V is TRBV13 and J is TRBJ1-1, with 7 bases identical to TRBD1. CDR3 size: 14 residues. CDR1 and CDR2 from the germline V gene are PRHDT and FYEKMQ (reference sequence). The V gene end was trimmed by 5 bases and the J gene end by 3 bases; junction bases not matched to a gene: 6. The CDR3 spells CASSPDRVYTEAFF. In nucleotides, the CDR3 is TGTGCCAGCAGCCCTGACAGGGTCTACACTGAAGCTTTCTTT. The variable domain in full, completed from reference TRBV13 and TRBJ1-1, reads AAGVIQSPRHLIKEKRETATLKCYPIPRHDTVYWYQQGPGQDPQFLISFYEKMQSDKGSIPDRFSAQQFSDYHSELNMSSLELGDSALYFCASSPDRVYTEAFFGQGTRLTVV.

The V call is TRBV19, the J call TRBJ1-1; no clear D. The CDR3 length is 15 residues. Germline values: CDR1 LNHDA, CDR2 SQIVND (reference sequence). V lost 8 bases and J lost 0, with 16 bases in between. The CDR3 DNA is TGTGCCAGTCTGGGTAAGAGGGCCTTGAACACTGAAGCTTTCTTT. This translates into CASLGKRALNTEAFF.

This clonotype has just one count. The CDR3 is CASTQTSATDTQYF. The DNA for the CDR3 is TGTGCCAGCACGCAGACTAGCGCCACAGATACGCAGTATTTT. The rearrangement joins TRBV12-3 or TRBV12-4 to TRBJ2-3; 8 nucleotides line up with TRBD2. V gave up 7 bases and J gave up 2 bases; unmatched junction bases: 5. The CDR3 has 14 residues.

This clonotype was observed a handful of times. V gene TRBV19 combines with J gene TRBJ1-6, with D perhaps TRBD1 (6 bases). The CDR3 runs to 15 residues. V shed 1 base and J shed 7 bases, with 11 bases lying between them. The germline V gene encodes CDR1 LNHDA and CDR2 SQIVND (reference sequence). The CDR3 loop is CASSIGWTVNSPLHF. CDR3 DNA sequence: TGTGCCAGTAGTATAGGTTGGACAGTCAATTCACCCCTCCACTTT.

The chain is built from TRBV2 and TRBJ2-1, with TRBD2 matching over 10 bases. CDR1 is SNHLY and CDR2 is FYNNEI in the germline V gene. This CDR3 spans 15 amino acids. V dropped 5 bases and J dropped 9; count of bases not matched to a gene: 10. Written as DNA, the CDR3 is TGTGCCAGCAGTCCCACTAGCGGGGAGATCGGTGAGCAGTTCTTC. As protein: CASSPTSGEIGEQFF.

The chain employs TRBV12-3 or TRBV12-4 and TRBJ2-2; D call uncertain. The CDR3 is 14 amino acids. V gave up 1 base and J gave up 1 base, with 4 bases separating them. The CDR3 bases are TGTGCCAGCAGTTTAGGGCAGAACACCGGGGAGCTGTTTTTT. It specifies CASSLGQNTGELFF.

At least ten counts were recorded for this clonotype. This rearrangement joins TRBV6-1 to TRBJ2-5; the D gene is possibly TRBD2 (6 bases). CDR1 is MNHNS, CDR2 SASEGT, per germline. The V gene lost 6 bases and the J gene lost 5 bases, with 16 bases spanning the gap. The CDR3 has 14 residues. The CDR3: CASSRGSLAETQYF. For the CDR3, the DNA is TGTGCCAGCAGCCGAGGTAGCCTAGCGGAGACCCAGTACTTC.

This chain links TRBV20-1 with TRBJ1-2, with a possible D match to TRBD1 (6 bases). Trimming pared 5 bases from V and 3 bases from J, leaving 19 bases between. Germline CDR1 is DFQATT and CDR2 is SNEGSKA (reference sequence). CDR3 length equals 15 residues. CDR3 sequence: CSAYSRGWGDYGYTF. In nucleotides, the CDR3 is TGCAGTGCTTACTCCAGGGGATGGGGTGACTATGGCTACACCTTC.

CDR3 residues: CASRIHPQETQYF. The CDR3 DNA follows: TGTGCCAGCAGGATACACCCACAAGAGACCCAGTACTTC. The chain links TRBV2 to TRBJ2-5; D is unresolved. V lost 6 bases and J lost 2, with 10 bases in between. The CDR3 is made up of 13 amino acids. Germline CDR1 reads SNHLY; CDR2 reads FYNNEI.

The CDR3 protein is CAGSLHRQRDGYTF. In nucleotides, the CDR3 is TGTGCTGGCAGCTTACATCGGCAGAGGGATGGCTACACCTTC. The chain uses TRBV7-7 and TRBJ1-2; no clear D gene. Germline V gene data show CDR1 as SSHAT and CDR2 as FNYEAQ (reference sequence). The CDR3 runs to 14 residues.

This clonotype was counted at least ten times. The rearrangement uses TRBV3-1 and TRBJ2-7; D is possibly TRBD1 (6 bases). In germline, CDR1 is LGHDT, CDR2 YNNKEL (reference sequence). The CDR3 extends over 14 amino acids. V was shortened by 5 bases and J by 2 bases, with 13 bases between the two germline ends. The CDR3 reads CASSATGTTYEQYF. The DNA for the CDR3 is TGTGCCAGCAGCGCAACCGGGACAACCTACGAGCAGTACTTC.

Details on this clonotype: Lacking the conserved final phenylalanine or tryptophan, this CDR3 likely reflects a read error. The V call is TRBV2, the J call TRBJ2-5; possibly TRBD2 for D (6 bases). Trimming removed 4 bases from V and 0 bases from J, with 12 bases in between. CDR1 is SNHLY, CDR2 FYNNEI, per germline. The CDR3 is 15 amino acids. Here the CDR3 reads CASSVDRGNQETQYY. The CDR3 bases are TGTGCCAGCAGTGTAGATCGCGGGAACCAAGAGACCCAGTACTAT.

This clonotype was counted ten times or more. The CDR3 nucleotides are TGTGCCAGTAAAGGATTAGGGGGGAAGCAGTACTTC. Translated: CASKGLGGKQYF. The rearrangement joins TRBV19 to TRBJ2-7; either TRBD1 or TRBD2 may supply D (6 bases each). Germline-derived CDR1 and CDR2 are LNHDA and SQIVND (reference sequence). Deletions cut 7 bases from V and 8 bases from J, with 15 bases between. The CDR3 runs 12 residues.